The 29 T cell receptor beta chains in this list originate from one sample, sequenced in a study of post-analysis software for immune sequencing data. Study results and caveats: Elevated frequency relative to controls characterized 4 or 5 TRBV segments in patients, TRBV5-6, TRBV5-1 and TRBV20-1 among them.

Unique-molecular-identifier-tagged TCR beta cDNA libraries were used. MiXCR, applied by TCRdb to the PCR reads, yields one record per CDR3 protein. In the table there are approximately 460,000 distinct CDR3 sequences, less than 45% of which are singletons. These receptors are not linked to any known antigen. Input material: blood. All receptors derive from a girl aged 5 to 17 with multiple sclerosis.

This clonotype was observed at least ten times. V is TRBV12-5 and J is TRBJ2-1, with 11 bases identical to TRBD1. The CDR3 runs to 14 residues. Germline values: CDR1 LGHNT, CDR2 FRNRAP. With 7 bases clipped from V and 6 bases from J, the junction kept 5 bases outside the gene matches. CDR3 nucleotide sequence: TGTGCTAGTGCCCTAGGGACAGGGGGCAATGAGCAGTTCTTC. Protein product: CASALGTGGNEQFF.

The chain employs TRBV29-1 and TRBJ2-5, with TRBD1 matching over 7 bases. CDR1 SQVTM and CDR2 ANQGSEA come from the germline V gene. V was pared by 4 bases and J by 7 bases, with 9 bases of the junction left unmatched. This CDR3 comprises 13 residues. The CDR3 spells CSVAGTVRVTQYF. The CDR3 region has the DNA TGCAGCGTTGCAGGGACAGTGAGGGTGACCCAGTACTTC.

This clonotype was seen more than once but under ten times. This chain joins TRBV14 and TRBJ2-5; D not certain. The DNA end favors TRBJ2-7, so the J call may be wrong. Germline V gene data show CDR1 as SGHDN and CDR2 as FVKESK. The CDR3 runs 11 residues. The CDR3 sequence is CASSQWNEQYF. In DNA, the CDR3 is TGTGCCAGCAGCCAATGGAACGAGCAGTACTTC.

The V call is TRBV4-3, the J call TRBJ2-7; tentative D call: TRBD2 (6 bases). The CDR3 loop spans 14 amino acids. Germline values: CDR1 LGHNA, CDR2 YSLEER. V shed 4 bases and J shed 7 bases, with 17 bases lying between them. For the CDR3, the DNA is TGCGCCAGCAGCCTTCAGTCGCCTGGGGGGGAGCAGTACTTC. This translates into CASSLQSPGGEQYF.

This sequence joins TRBV6-1 and TRBJ1-1; perhaps TRBD1 as D (5 bases). The germline gives CDR1 MNHNS, CDR2 SASEGT. This CDR3 has 13 residues. Deletions cut 0 bases from V and 6 bases from J, with 8 bases between. The CDR3 nucleotides read TGTGCCAGCAGTGAAGCGGGGGTTTCTGAAGCTTTCTTT. It codes for CASSEAGVSEAFF.

This clonotype showed up many times. This chain uses TRBV7-3 with TRBJ1-5; D is possibly TRBD1 (5 bases). Trimming took off 4 bases at V and 1 base at J, with 11 bases between the two ends. The germline CDR1 and CDR2 sequences are SGHTA and FQGTGA. This CDR3 spans 15 amino acids. The CDR3 bases are TGTGCCAGCAGCTCTACGGGGGGAAGCAATCAGCCCCAGCATTTT. Translation: CASSSTGGSNQPQHF. The full variable domain, completed using reference TRBV7-3 and TRBJ1-5, is GAGVSQTPSNKVTEKGKYVELRCDPISGHTALYWYRQSLGQGPEFLIYFQGTGAADDSGLPNDRFFAVRPEGSVSTLKIQRTERGDSAVYLCASSSTGGSNQPQHFGDGTRLSIL.

For the CDR3, the DNA is TGTGCCAGCAGTTTCGGACTAGCGGGGCCCACAGATACGCAGTATTTT. It yields the protein CASSFGLAGPTDTQYF. The chain joins TRBV28 to TRBJ2-3, with TRBD2 matching 12 bases. The CDR3 contains 16 residues. V lost 3 bases and J lost 2; bases outside the gene matches: 3. Germline V gives CDR1 MDHEN, CDR2 SYDVKM. Full variable domain (missing parts from reference TRBV28 and TRBJ2-3): DVKVTQSSRYLVKRTGEKVFLECVQDMDHENMFWYRQDPGLGLRLIYFSYDVKMKEKGDIPEGYSVSREKKERFSLILESASTNQTSMYLCASSFGLAGPTDTQYFGPGTRLTVL.

This clonotype was seen more than once but under ten times. The CDR3 reads CASSIARGYYGYTF. Written as DNA, the CDR3 is TGTGCCAGTAGTATAGCCCGGGGGTACTATGGCTACACCTTC. The V gene is TRBV19, the J gene TRBJ1-2; the D gene is possibly TRBD1 (5 bases). The CDR3 is made up of 14 amino acids. V was trimmed by 1 base and J by 3 bases, leaving 9 bases between them. CDR1 and CDR2 (germline): LNHDA, SQIVND (reference sequence).

The chain combines TRBV4-3 with TRBJ2-4, with 8 bases matching TRBD2. CDR1 LGHNA and CDR2 YSLEER come from the germline V gene. This CDR3 region has 15 residues. After removal of 0 bases from V and 13 bases from J, the junction contained 11 bases not matched to a gene. The DNA for the CDR3 is TGCGCCAGCAGCCAAGATTCCCGGGGGGGTGGTGAGCAGTACTTC. Amino acid sequence: CASSQDSRGGGEQYF.

The chain is built from TRBV6-2 or TRBV6-3 and TRBJ2-7; D is undetermined. CDR3 length: 11 residues. From germline, CDR1 is MNHEY and CDR2 SVGEGT. Trimming pared 5 bases from V and 3 bases from J, leaving 5 bases between. The CDR3 loop is CASSHHYEQYF. In DNA form, the CDR3 reads TGTGCCAGCAGTCACCACTACGAGCAGTACTTC.

This clonotype has more than one count but fewer than ten. The gene calls are TRBV12-3 or TRBV12-4 and TRBJ2-7; D is possibly TRBD1 (5 bases). The CDR3 spans 13 residues. The V end lost 2 bases, the J end lost 7 bases, and 12 bases lay between the germline ends. CDR3 amino acids: CASSLRGSPEQYF. For the CDR3, the DNA is TGTGCCAGCAGTTTAAGGGGATCCCCGGAGCAGTACTTC.

This clonotype came up a few times. This chain joins TRBV6-1 and TRBJ2-3, with 7 bases identical to TRBD1. This CDR3 contains 14 residues. In germline, CDR1 is MNHNS, CDR2 SASEGT. Trimming cost V 9 bases and J 0 bases; bases outside gene matches: 6. The CDR3 is CASTGAFSTDTQYF. For the CDR3, the DNA is TGTGCCAGTACAGGGGCCTTCAGCACAGATACGCAGTATTTT.

This chain links TRBV27 with TRBJ2-1; a weak D match, TRBD1 (5 bases). This CDR3 spans 15 amino acids. Trimming removed 11 bases from V and 4 bases from J, with 21 bases in between. Per the germline V gene, CDR1 is MNHEY and CDR2 is SMNVEV (reference sequence). CDR3 coding DNA: TGTGCCTCCAATACTTACAGGACCCTATACAATGAGCAGTTCTTC. It specifies CASNTYRTLYNEQFF.

The rearrangement links TRBV20-1 to TRBJ2-7, with 10 bases fitting TRBD1. V shed 3 bases, J shed 3 bases, and the junction held 8 bases outside the gene matches. CDR3 length: 15 amino acids. Germline V gives CDR1 DFQATT, CDR2 SNEGSKA (reference sequence). Written as DNA, the CDR3 is TGCAGTGCTAGGGGGGAGACAGGGGGCTTCTACGAGCAGTACTTC. Translation: CSARGETGGFYEQYF.

J is TRBJ2-6 and V is TRBV7-2, with a possible D match to TRBD2 (5 bases). CDR1 is SGHTA and CDR2 is FQGNSA in the germline V gene. The CDR3 has 15 amino acids. V lost 5 bases, J lost 2 bases, and 10 bases lay in between. CDR3 sequence: CASSKRGPGANVLTF. The CDR3 coding sequence is TGTGCCAGCAGCAAACGGGGTCCTGGGGCCAACGTCCTGACTTTC.

This clonotype has more than one count but fewer than ten. CDR3 coding DNA: TGCAGCGTTGAACGTGGTACAGGGGCCTACGAGCAGTACTTC. This codes for CSVERGTGAYEQYF. The rearrangement links TRBV29-1 to TRBJ2-7, with 7 nucleotides matching TRBD1. The CDR3 is made up of 14 amino acids. V gave up 2 bases and J gave up 2 bases; unmatched junction bases: 6. Germline V gene lookup returns CDR1 SQVTM and CDR2 ANQGSEA.

This rearrangement joins TRBV29-1 to TRBJ2-3; D uncertain. V lost 5 bases, J lost 2 bases, and 14 bases lay in between. Germline CDR1 SQVTM, CDR2 ANQGSEA. This CDR3 has 14 residues. For the CDR3, the DNA is TGCAGCGTTACGGCGGCCCTCGCCACAGATACGCAGTATTTT. This sequence encodes CSVTAALATDTQYF.

The chain is built from TRBV29-1 and TRBJ1-1, with D possibly matching TRBD1 (5 bases). Germline-derived CDR1 and CDR2 are SQVTM and ANQGSEA. Trimming took off 4 bases at V and 4 bases at J, with 10 bases between the two ends. The length of the CDR3 is 12 residues. The CDR3 loop is CSVGQGGTEAFF. As DNA, the CDR3 is TGCAGCGTTGGGCAGGGCGGCACTGAAGCTTTCTTT.

This clonotype was counted between two and nine times. The chain is built from TRBV10-3 and TRBJ1-1; no clear D. The V gene lost 4 bases and the J gene lost 0 bases, with 9 bases spanning the gap. Germline-derived CDR1 and CDR2 are ENHRY and SYGVKD. The CDR3 totals 14 residues. The CDR3 DNA follows: TGTGCCATCAGTGCCTCGATCTTGAACACTGAAGCTTTCTTT. Protein product: CAISASILNTEAFF.

Only a few counts were recorded for this clonotype. The V and J genes are TRBV6-6 and TRBJ2-3; D is undetermined. This CDR3 spans 17 amino acids. Trimming stripped 5 bases from V and 2 bases from J, with 20 bases between. In germline, CDR1 is MNHNY, CDR2 SVGAGI (reference sequence). The CDR3 DNA sequence: TGTGCCAGCAGTCCCCTAGGCCGGAGAGGTACCACAGATACGCAGTATTTT. This gives the protein CASSPLGRRGTTDTQYF.

The CDR3 protein is CASSTKGQGNQPQHF. In nucleotides, the CDR3 is TGTGCCAGTAGTACAAAGGGACAGGGGAATCAGCCCCAGCATTTT. The rearrangement joins TRBV19 to TRBJ1-5, with TRBD1 matching 10 bases. The CDR3 extends over 15 amino acids. CDR1 and CDR2 from the germline V gene are LNHDA and SQIVND (reference sequence). J gave up 4 bases and V 4 bases, and 4 bases lay outside the gene matches.

This clonotype has just one count. The rearrangement joins TRBV15 to TRBJ1-2; D is perhaps TRBD1 (6 bases). This CDR3 region has 16 residues. CDR1 is LNHNV and CDR2 is YYDKDF in the germline V gene (reference sequence). The V end was cut by 8 bases, the J end by 0 bases, with 19 bases between. The CDR3 loop reads CATSPGGQQANYGYTF. The CDR3 DNA follows: TGTGCCACCTCCCCCGGGGGGCAACAGGCTAACTATGGCTACACCTTC.

This clonotype was seen only a few times. The CDR3 reads CSVDSGGFGQNYNEQFF. The CDR3 region has the DNA TGCAGCGTTGATTCTGGCGGGTTTGGTCAAAACTACAATGAGCAGTTCTTC. The chain carries TRBV29-1 and TRBJ2-1; maybe TRBD2 (5 bases). The V gene lost 3 bases and the J gene lost 3 bases, with 21 bases spanning the gap. The CDR3 extends over 17 amino acids. Germline V CDR1 and CDR2: SQVTM, ANQGSEA.

The CDR3 region is CASSLGRTGTQYF. DNA of the CDR3: TGTGCCAGCAGTTTGGGGAGGACAGGGACGCAGTATTTT. V gene TRBV28 combines with J gene TRBJ2-3; 8 bases match TRBD1. The CDR3 sequence is 13 residues long. Germline V CDR1 and CDR2: MDHEN, SYDVKM. With V trimmed by 3 bases and J by 9 bases, 5 bases remained unmatched.

V usage is TRBV20-1 and J usage is TRBJ2-5; possible D gene TRBD2, 6 bases. CDR1 and CDR2 (germline): DFQATT, SNEGSKA (reference sequence). The CDR3 totals 15 residues. V lost 6 bases and J 4 bases, leaving 21 bases between the germline ends. The CDR3 region has the DNA TGCAGTGCCGCCCATTTTGGAGGGAGATCAGAGACCCAGTACTTC. Translating gives CSAAHFGGRSETQYF.

Concerning this clonotype itself: Being one base from a much bigger clone, this may be a read error. The V and J genes are TRBV4-1 and TRBJ2-1, with D possibly TRBD1 on 5 matching bases. Germline V gene data show CDR1 as MGHRA and CDR2 as YSYEKL. The CDR3 has 17 residues. CDR3 DNA sequence: TGCGCCTGCAGCCGACAAGGAAAGGGGCTATTGAACAATGAGCAGTTCTTC. Amino acid sequence: CACSRQGKGLLNNEQFF.

J is TRBJ1-3 and V is TRBV11-2, with TRBD1 as a possible D gene (6 bases). Germline V gene lookup returns CDR1 SGHAT and CDR2 FQNNGV. This CDR3 spans 15 amino acids. V gave up 2 bases and J gave up 2 bases, with 10 bases separating them. DNA of the CDR3: TGTGCCAGCAGCTTATTGGGGGACACTGGAAACACCATATATTTT. The encoded protein is CASSLLGDTGNTIYF.

The chain employs TRBV6-5 and TRBJ2-3; D remains ambiguous. The germline V gene encodes CDR1 MNHEY and CDR2 SVGAGI. This CDR3 is 14 amino acids long. V dropped 3 bases and J dropped 0 bases, with 7 bases sitting between them. The CDR3: CASSYAASTDTQYF. CDR3 DNA: TGTGCCAGCAGTTATGCCGCTAGCACAGATACGCAGTATTTT.

This clonotype turned up a few times. The rearrangement links TRBV11-2 to TRBJ2-7, with TRBD1 as a possible D gene (5 bases). Germline V gives CDR1 SGHAT, CDR2 FQNNGV. The length of the CDR3 is 15 residues. Trimming took 3 bases from V and 4 from J, leaving 16 bases between them. CDR3 sequence (DNA): TGTGCCAGCAGCTTCCCAAGGGGCGAAGGATACGAGCAGTACTTC. Protein sequence: CASSFPRGEGYEQYF. Full variable domain (outside the CDR3, taken from reference TRBV11-2 and TRBJ2-7): EAGVAQSPRYKIIEKRQSVAFWCNPISGHATLYWYQQILGQGPKLLIQFQNNGVVDDSQLPKDRFSAERLKGVDSTLKIQPAKLEDSAVYLCASSFPRGEGYEQYFGPGTRLTVT.